The present T cell receptor (beta chain) was sequenced within a study of blood T cell repertoires in COVID-19. Study details: Acute-phase and convalescent COVID-19 samples originated in the United States, Italy and Spain. Sources were T cells, B-cell-depleted T cells, or PBMCs; the material itself was cDNA or gDNA.

The junction had 7 bases not matched to a gene; V was cut back by 3 bases and J by 4 bases. Germline V gene lookup returns CDR1 LNHDA and CDR2 SQIVND (reference sequence). CDR3 size: 18 residues. Original methodology: Using reference gene primer amplification, nucleated cell counts were estimated. Sequencing used immunoSEQ multiplex PCR; TCRdb keeps in-frame clones, though not all of them. V and J calls and clone size are copied from that table; D and trimming were computed from the DNA. The table lists about 110,000 clones, about 93% of them singletons. The sample comprised peripheral blood. The TCR was taken from a woman aged 30 to 39 with acute or convalescent COVID-19. This chain joins TRBV19 and TRBJ2-2; TRBD2 matches 14 bases. CDR3 sequence (DNA): TGTGCCAGTAGTATGAGGAGACTAGCGGGGGGGCCCACCGGGGAGCTGTTTTTT. Protein sequence: CASSMRRLAGGPTGELFF. Full variable domain (outside the CDR3, taken from reference TRBV19 and TRBJ2-2): DGGITQSPKYLFRKEGQNVTLSCEQNLNHDAMYWYRQDPGQGLRLIYYSQIVNDFQKGDIAEGYSVSREKKESFPLTVTSAQKNPTAFYLCASSMRRLAGGPTGELFFGEGSRLTVL.